The 15 T cell receptor beta chains in this list originate from one sample, sequenced in a study of metastatic and nonmetastatic thyroid tumors. TCRdb reprocessed the PCR reads using MiXCR. The sample contains 20,000 to 25,000 clones, 13% to 15% of which appear only once. Thyroid surgery was preceded by no treatment in any patient. Sequenced: tumor tissue. These receptors originate from a female donor with papillary thyroid cancer or a benign thyroid nodule (not recorded which). Some clones in this sample may be carry-over from other donors' samples.

This clone was detected many times. The DNA for the CDR3 is TGTGCCAGCTCGTCGTCCCTCACAGATACGCAGTATTTT. Translated, it gives CASSSSLTDTQYF. The J gene is TRBJ2-3, the V gene TRBV18; D gene unclear. The CDR3 loop spans 13 amino acids. Germline CDR1 reads KGHSH; CDR2 reads LQKENI. V lost 6 bases, J lost 2 bases, and 9 bases lay in between.

This clone was recorded many times. The chain uses TRBV9 and TRBJ2-1; 9 bases are shared with TRBD2. The CDR3 has 15 amino acids. V was pared by 4 bases and J by 2 bases, with 4 bases of the junction left unmatched. The germline gives CDR1 SGDLS, CDR2 YYNGEE. This CDR3 is CASSPRLAAYNEQFF. CDR3 bases: TGTGCCAGCAGCCCCCGACTAGCGGCCTACAATGAGCAGTTCTTC.

This clone was detected ten times or more. The chain employs TRBV10-1 and TRBJ2-7; maybe TRBD2 (5 bases). Trimming shortened V by 7 bases and J by 3 bases, and 25 bases separated the two germline ends. Germline assignment: CDR1 WNHNN and CDR2 SYGVQD (reference sequence). This CDR3 is built from 17 residues. The CDR3: CASNPGPPEGRSYEQYF. Here the CDR3 DNA reads TGCGCCAGCAACCCCGGCCCCCCTGAGGGCCGGAGCTACGAGCAGTACTTC.

This clone was observed many times. The chain uses TRBV5-6 and TRBJ2-7; D gene unclear. CDR1 and CDR2 (germline): SGHDT, YYEEEE. This CDR3 is built from 11 residues. Between the trimmed V and J ends, which lost 2 bases and 4 bases, there was a span of 4 bases. Here the CDR3 reads CASSFMYEQYF. DNA of the CDR3: TGTGCCAGCAGCTTTATGTACGAGCAGTACTTC.

In this sample, this clone turned up many times. This chain joins TRBV5-1 and TRBJ2-1; D could derive from TRBD1 or TRBD2 (5 bases each). Germline V gene data show CDR1 as SGHRS and CDR2 as YFSETQ. The CDR3 extends over 15 amino acids. The V and J ends lost 3 bases and 8 bases respectively, with 18 bases between them. CDR3 in amino acids: CASSSGTGAGDEQFF. The CDR3 nucleotides read TGCGCCAGCAGCTCAGGGACCGGCGCCGGGGATGAGCAGTTCTTC.

This clone was found a few times. A much larger clonotype is one base distant, so this may be a read error. Other nucleotide sequences from this sample produce the same CDR3. This chain links TRBV7-6 with TRBJ2-5, with 9 bases fitting TRBD2. Germline V gene lookup returns CDR1 SGHVS and CDR2 FNYEAQ. The J segment lost 5 bases and the V segment lost 4 bases, leaving 14 bases of the junction unmatched. There are 17 residues in the CDR3. This chain's CDR3 is CASSSLLTAGGEETQYF. The CDR3 DNA reads as TGTGCCAGCAGCTCACTACTCACTGCGGGGGGGGAGGAGACCCAGTACTTC. Variable domain in full (rest from reference TRBV7-6 and TRBJ2-5): GAGVSQSPRYKVTKRGQDVALRCDPISGHVSLYWYRQALGQGPEFLTYFNYEAQQDKSGLPNDRFSAERPEGSISTLTIQRTEQRDSAMYRCASSSLLTAGGEETQYFGPGTRLLVL.

This clone has a count of ten or more. At one boundary the junction diverges from the germline segment, which might be a read error. This chain joins TRBV11-2 and TRBJ1-3, with D tentatively TRBD1 (5 bases). The V gene's germline CDR1 is SGHAT and CDR2 FQNNGV. CDR3 length: 16 amino acids. CDR3 sequence reads: CASSALTGPSGSTIYF. The CDR3 DNA is TGTGCCAGCAGCGCCTTAACAGGCCCCTCTGGAAGCACCATATATTTT.

A word on this clone: The sample contains more than one DNA sequence encoding this CDR3. This chain uses TRBV5-1 with TRBJ1-1; D not resolved. The CDR3 loop spans 15 amino acids. V shed 3 bases and J shed 6 bases, with 18 bases lying between them. Germline V CDR1 and CDR2: SGHRS, YFSETQ. The CDR3 region has the DNA TGCGCCAGCAGCTCGGCCCCAAGAGGTGAATCTGAAGCTTTCTTT. As protein: CASSSAPRGESEAFF.

This clone was detected ten times or more. Other DNA sequences from this sample encode an identical CDR3 as well. The CDR3 is CASRLSQDGQGLNEKLFF. The CDR3 DNA reads TGCGCCAGCAGATTGTCCCAGGATGGACAGGGTCTAAATGAAAAACTGTTTTTT. The gene calls are TRBV5-1 and TRBJ1-4; 8 bases line up with TRBD1. The CDR3 sequence is 18 residues long. Germline CDR1 reads SGHRS; CDR2 reads YFSETQ. V was pared by 5 bases and J by 5 bases, with 17 bases of the junction left unmatched. The entire variable domain, with the rest obtained from reference TRBV5-1 and TRBJ1-4, is as follows: KAGVTQTPRYLIKTRGQQVTLSCSPISGHRSVSWYQQTPGQGLQFLFEYFSETQRNKGNFPGRFSGRQFSNSRSEMNVSTLELGDSALYLCASRLSQDGQGLNEKLFFGSGTQLSVL.

V usage is TRBV4-1 and J usage is TRBJ2-5, with 12 bases fitting TRBD2. Germline V gene lookup returns CDR1 MGHRA and CDR2 YSYEKL. The CDR3 has 16 amino acids. V was clipped by 2 bases and J by 5 bases; unmatched bases: 6. CDR3 region: CASSQRLAGERETQYF. The CDR3 DNA reads TGCGCCAGCAGCCAACGACTAGCGGGAGAGCGGGAGACCCAGTACTTC.

This sequence joins TRBV5-1 and TRBJ1-3, with D tentatively TRBD1 (6 bases). This CDR3 is built from 16 residues. The V gene lost 2 bases and the J gene lost 2 bases, with 14 bases spanning the gap. CDR1 and CDR2 from the germline V gene are SGHRS and YFSETQ. The CDR3 nucleotides are TGCGCCAGCAGCTTAGGGGGTCGTGGAACTGGAAACACCATATATTTT. Its translation is CASSLGGRGTGNTIYF.

This clone was counted ten times or more. The V call is TRBV20-1, the J call TRBJ1-2, with 9 bases that match TRBD1. With 3 bases clipped from V and 3 bases from J, the junction kept 2 bases outside the gene matches. The CDR3 has 13 amino acids. From germline, CDR1 is DFQATT and CDR2 SNEGSKA (reference sequence). The CDR3 reads CSARTGGDYGYTF. The CDR3 DNA reads as TGCAGTGCTAGGACAGGGGGAGACTATGGCTACACCTTC.

This clone was observed once. The V and J genes are TRBV6-1 and TRBJ2-5, with D tentatively TRBD1 or TRBD2 (5 bases each). The CDR3 loop spans 14 amino acids. V lost 2 bases, J lost 5 bases, and 12 bases lay in between. Germline CDR1 and CDR2: MNHNS and SASEGT. Written as DNA, the CDR3 is TGTGCCAGCAGTGAAAAGACAGAGGGGGAGACCCAGTACTTC. This encodes CASSEKTEGETQYF.

This clone was found once. V gene TRBV30 combines with J gene TRBJ2-7; 11 bases align to TRBD2. The CDR3 consists of 15 residues. Germline-derived CDR1 and CDR2 are GTSNPN and SVGIG (reference sequence). The ends lost 0 bases at V and 4 bases at J; junction bases unmatched: 5. The CDR3 DNA sequence: TGTGCCTGGAGTGTACCGGCTAGCGGGAGGTACGAGCAGTACTTC. Translated: CAWSVPASGRYEQYF. The variable domain in full, with the rest retrieved from reference TRBV30 and TRBJ2-7, is SQTIHQWPATLVQPVGSPLSLECTVEGTSNPNLYWYRQAAGRGLQLLFYSVGIGQISSEVPQNLSASRPQDRQFILSSKKLLLSDSGFYLCAWSVPASGRYEQYFGPGTRLTVT.

This clone came up a few times. The chain is built from TRBV6-1 and TRBJ1-6; D might be TRBD1 (5 bases). V was clipped by 4 bases and J by 7 bases, with 14 bases between them. Germline V lookup: CDR1 MNHNS, CDR2 SASEGT. This CDR3 has 15 residues. As DNA, the CDR3 is TGTGCCAGCAGTGGCACCCGGGACCCGAATTCACCCCTCCACTTT. It specifies CASSGTRDPNSPLHF.